Each of the 24 T cell receptor beta chains below was sequenced from the same sample in a study of glioma-infiltrating T cells after dendritic cell vaccination. Using immunoSEQ multiplex PCR, the repertoire was profiled, and TCRdb retains in-frame clones only, with some absent. The table includes about 65,000 clones, more than 75% detected once. As to time point: after dendritic cell vaccination, including at tumor progression/relapse. Sample: blood, taken after dendritic cell vaccination. These receptors were collected from a human donor with glioblastoma.

In its sample, this clone was seen a few times. The chain has TRBV5-5 and TRBJ2-7, with TRBD1 matching 8 bases. Per germline, CDR1 SGHKS and CDR2 YYEKEE (reference sequence). The junction had 7 bases not matched to a gene; V was cut back by 1 base and J by 4 bases. The CDR3 length is 15 residues. CDR3 protein: CASSLSWTGRYEQYF. The CDR3 DNA reads TGTGCCAGCAGCTTGTCTTGGACAGGGCGGTACGAGCAGTACTTC.

This chain links TRBV7-9 with TRBJ2-7; 10 bases fit TRBD1. CDR3 length: 14 residues. V lost 3 bases and J lost 5; bases outside the gene matches: 4. Germline V CDR1 and CDR2: SEHNR, FQNEAQ (reference sequence). The CDR3 sequence: CASSFPGQGNEQYF. DNA of the CDR3: TGTGCCAGCAGCTTTCCGGGACAGGGGAACGAGCAGTACTTC.

The J gene is TRBJ1-3, the V gene TRBV7-2; perhaps TRBD1 as D (5 bases). The germline V gene has CDR1 SGHTA and CDR2 FQGNSA. The CDR3 spans 17 residues. V was trimmed by 0 bases and J by 0 bases, leaving 12 bases between them. CDR3 sequence (DNA): TGTGCCAGCAGCTTAGCGCAGGGACTGAGCTCTGGAAACACCATATATTTT. Translating it yields CASSLAQGLSSGNTIYF. Based on the CDR3 plus reference TRBV7-2 and TRBJ1-3, the full variable domain is GAGVSQSPSNKVTEKGKDVELRCDPISGHTALYWYRQSLGQGLEFLIYFQGNSAPDKSGLPSDRFSAERTGGSVSTLTIQRTQQEDSAVYLCASSLAQGLSSGNTIYFGEGSWLTVV.

The chain employs TRBV27 and TRBJ2-7; tentative D call: TRBD2 (5 bases). Germline CDR1 MNHEY, CDR2 SMNVEV (reference sequence). Trimming pared 0 bases from V and 7 bases from J, leaving 16 bases between. The CDR3 extends over 15 amino acids. CDR3 sequence (DNA): TGTGCCAGCAGTTTATCGTGGGAGATGGCTTGGGAGCAGTACTTC. Protein: CASSLSWEMAWEQYF.

The chain joins TRBV5-6 to TRBJ2-2; 9 positions match TRBD2. Germline trimming cut 1 base from V and 3 bases from J; bases unmatched to any gene: 4. Germline CDR1 SGHDT, CDR2 YYEEEE. The CDR3 covers 16 residues. CDR3 DNA sequence: TGTGCCAGCAGCTTGAAGGCTAGCGGGGACACCGGGGAGCTGTTTTTT. Translation: CASSLKASGDTGELFF.

The gene calls are TRBV27 and TRBJ1-1; D uncertain. The length of the CDR3 is 16 residues. Per the germline V gene, CDR1 is MNHEY and CDR2 is SMNVEV (reference sequence). The germline V and J ends were trimmed by 2 bases and 0 bases, with 13 bases remaining between them. The CDR3 sequence: CASSLRPGKMNTEAFF. The CDR3 DNA reads as TGTGCCAGCAGTTTACGACCAGGTAAGATGAACACTGAAGCTTTCTTT.

The sample holds one count of this clone. The gene calls are TRBV12-1 and TRBJ2-7; the table's D call, TRBD1, was not checked against the DNA. TRBV12-1 is given as a pseudogene. This CDR3 region has 12 residues. The CDR3 is CASSAAGAEQYF. In nucleotides, the CDR3 is TGTGCCAGCAGCGCCGCAGGGGCCGAGCAGTACTTC.

The chain couples TRBV30 to TRBJ1-2; the match to TRBD1 covers 7 bases. Unmatched junction bases numbered 3, after V lost 0 bases and J lost 2 bases. This CDR3 is 14 amino acids long. The germline V gene encodes CDR1 GTSNPN and CDR2 SVGIG (reference sequence). The CDR3 sequence is CAWSVRQGNYGYTF. DNA of the CDR3: TGTGCCTGGAGTGTCAGACAGGGCAACTATGGCTACACCTTC.

The V call is TRBV19, the J call TRBJ1-1; tentatively, D is TRBD1 (5 bases). Germline V gives CDR1 LNHDA, CDR2 SQIVND (reference sequence). The CDR3 runs to 16 residues. Deletions cut 1 base from V and 1 base from J, with 13 bases between. Written as DNA, the CDR3 is TGTGCCAGTAGTATAGCTCTGGGACTGCGGAACACTGAAGCTTTCTTT. Its translation is CASSIALGLRNTEAFF.

The chain carries TRBV2 and TRBJ2-1, with D possibly matching TRBD2 (7 bases). Deletions cut 6 bases from V and 8 bases from J, with 20 bases between. This CDR3 comprises 15 residues. Germline CDR1 is SNHLY and CDR2 is FYNNEI. The CDR3 sequence is CASSRGLGGRDEQFF. The CDR3, as DNA: TGTGCCAGCAGCAGGGGTTTGGGAGGGAGGGATGAGCAGTTCTTC.

CDR3 nucleotides: TGTGCCAGCAGCTTAGTGGCGGTCGAGCAGTACTTC. As protein: CASSLVAVEQYF. This chain joins TRBV7-2 and TRBJ2-7; D uncertain. Per germline, CDR1 SGHTA and CDR2 FQGNSA. This CDR3 has 12 residues. Trimming took off 1 base at V and 6 bases at J, with 7 bases between the two ends. Complete variable domain (other parts from reference TRBV7-2 and TRBJ2-7): GAGVSQSPSNKVTEKGKDVELRCDPISGHTALYWYRQSLGQGLEFLIYFQGNSAPDKSGLPSDRFSAERTGGSVSTLTIQRTQQEDSAVYLCASSLVAVEQYFGPGTRLTVT.

This chain links TRBV10-3 with TRBJ1-4; 9 bases fit TRBD1. This CDR3 has 12 amino acids. Germline V gene data show CDR1 as ENHRY and CDR2 as SYGVKD. After removal of 5 bases from V and 12 bases from J, the junction contained 4 bases not matched to a gene. The DNA for the CDR3 is TGTGCCATCAGTAGGGACAGGGAGGAACTGTTTTTT. It specifies CAISRDREELFF.

This sequence joins TRBV29-1 and TRBJ1-3; 7 nucleotides line up with TRBD1. The CDR3 covers 14 residues. Trimming took 6 bases from V and 2 from J; bases not matched to a gene: 7. Germline V lookup: CDR1 SQVTM, CDR2 ANQGSEA. CDR3 sequence reads: CSVIPDRPGNTIYF. The CDR3 coding sequence is TGCAGCGTCATTCCGGACAGGCCTGGAAACACCATATATTTT.

The chain recombines TRBV10-1 with TRBJ2-1; D is unclear. Germline CDR1 is WNHNN and CDR2 is SYGVQD (reference sequence). The CDR3 runs to 15 residues. The V and J ends lost 9 bases and 0 bases respectively, with 15 bases between them. CDR3 loop: CARLVGSSSYNEQFF. CDR3 nucleotide sequence: TGCGCCAGACTCGTCGGTTCGAGCTCCTACAATGAGCAGTTCTTC.

This CDR3 is CSVEVREGYGYTF. For the CDR3, the DNA is TGCAGCGTTGAAGTCAGGGAGGGCTATGGCTACACCTTC. The V gene is TRBV29-1, the J gene TRBJ1-2; a possible D gene is TRBD1 (5 bases). Trimming took off 1 base at V and 4 bases at J, with 10 bases between the two ends. The CDR3 runs to 13 residues. CDR1 is SQVTM and CDR2 is ANQGSEA in the germline V gene.

The rearrangement joins TRBV5-1 to TRBJ2-6, with 10 bases aligning to TRBD1. The CDR3 consists of 17 residues. V shed 0 bases, J shed 0 bases, and the junction held 0 bases outside the gene matches. The germline gives CDR1 SGHRS, CDR2 YFSETQ. CDR3 nucleotides: TGCGCCAGCAGCTTGGGGGACAGGGGCTCTGGGGCCAACGTCCTGACTTTC. This translates into CASSLGDRGSGANVLTF.

The chain links TRBV30 to TRBJ1-2; tentatively, D is TRBD1 (5 bases). Germline V gene data show CDR1 as GTSNPN and CDR2 as SVGIG (reference sequence). The CDR3 runs 14 residues. Deletions cut 1 base from V and 9 bases from J, with 18 bases between. DNA for the CDR3: TGTGCCTGGAGTGGAGGTTTGGGGGGAGAGCGCTACACCTTC. Protein sequence: CAWSGGLGGERYTF.

This sequence joins TRBV27 and TRBJ2-5; 7 bases are a match to TRBD2. This CDR3 has 14 residues. Per germline, CDR1 MNHEY and CDR2 SMNVEV (reference sequence). V was pared by 6 bases and J by 5 bases, with 9 bases of the junction left unmatched. DNA of the CDR3: TGTGCCAGCAGCGCAGCGGGGTATAGGGAGACCCAGTACTTC. Translated: CASSAAGYRETQYF.

This rearrangement joins TRBV6-5 to TRBJ1-2; a weak D match, TRBD1 (6 bases). Trimming pared 7 bases from V and 3 bases from J, leaving 12 bases between. The CDR3 extends over 13 amino acids. Germline CDR1 is MNHEY and CDR2 is SVGAGI. Here the CDR3 reads CASKGGKDYGYTF. CDR3 DNA sequence: TGTGCCAGCAAAGGGGGAAAGGACTATGGCTACACCTTC.

The chain is built from TRBV29-1 and TRBJ1-3; D is uncertain. Germline V CDR1 and CDR2: SQVTM, ANQGSEA. Trimming took off 4 bases at V and 0 bases at J, with 10 bases between the two ends. The CDR3 has 14 amino acids. This CDR3 reads CSVVAGTSGNTIYF. The CDR3 nucleotides are TGCAGCGTTGTTGCAGGAACCTCTGGAAACACCATATATTTT.

CDR3 sequence: CASMGQPNTGELFF. DNA for the CDR3: TGTGCCAGTATGGGGCAGCCGAACACCGGGGAGCTGTTTTTT. The V and J genes are TRBV4-2 and TRBJ2-2; D perhaps matches TRBD1 (5 bases). The length of the CDR3 is 14 residues. Germline V gene sequence: CDR1 LGHNA, CDR2 YNFKEQ. Deletions cut 9 bases from V and 0 bases from J, with 11 bases between.

The chain uses TRBV30 and TRBJ1-1; the match to TRBD1 covers 7 bases. The junction had 8 bases not matched to a gene; V was cut back by 0 bases and J by 4 bases. Germline lookup yields CDR1 GTSNPN and CDR2 SVGIG (reference sequence). There are 15 residues in the CDR3. CDR3 region: CAWSVPDREATEAFF. CDR3 DNA: TGTGCCTGGAGTGTACCCGACAGGGAGGCCACTGAAGCTTTCTTT.

This clone was seen only a few times. The J gene is TRBJ1-3, the V gene TRBV6-1; no reliable D call. The CDR3 is 13 amino acids. V was trimmed by 3 bases and J by 0 bases, leaving 3 bases between them. Per the germline V gene, CDR1 is MNHNS and CDR2 is SASEGT. The CDR3 region has the DNA TGTGCCAGCAGTGAGAGCTCTGGAAACACCATATATTTT. Encoded protein: CASSESSGNTIYF.

The V call is TRBV30, the J call TRBJ1-1; 10 nucleotides align to TRBD1. The V segment lost 3 bases and the J segment 10 bases; nucleotides outside the gene matches: 11. The CDR3 sequence is 14 residues long. Germline lookup yields CDR1 GTSNPN and CDR2 SVGIG (reference sequence). In DNA form, the CDR3 reads TGTGCCTGGAGCTACCCCGGGACAGGGGCCAGAGCTTTCTTT. This encodes CAWSYPGTGARAFF.